Listed below are T cell receptor beta chains from one sample, sequenced in a study of blood T cell repertoires in COVID-19. Some clones are missing from TCRdb's copy, which holds only in-frame ones; the method was immunoSEQ multiplex PCR. The data contain more than 150,000 clones, approximately 86% of them seen just once; the ten biggest clones take up 2.1%. Sequenced input: peripheral blood. These receptors were collected from a man aged 65 to 85 with active or convalescent COVID-19. Each CDR3 is given with its conserved first and last residue. The D gene is left open where the match is weak. Size is omitted from some rows. Given values are once, few, many or a class for expanded clones.

J gene: TRBJ2-7
clone size: many
V gene: TRBV27
D gene: .
CDR3 protein: CASSLRPGAVYEQYF
CDR3 DNA: TGTGCCAGCAGTTTACGCCCAGGGGCAGTTTACGAGCAGTACTTC

J gene: TRBJ2-2
clone size: .
V gene: TRBV3-1/TRBV3-2
D gene: .
CDR3 protein: CASSQGGLFTGELFF
CDR3 DNA: TGTGCCAGCAGCCAAGGAGGACTTTTCACCGGGGAGCTGTTTTTT

J gene: TRBJ1-4
clone size: few
V gene: TRBV7-2
D gene: TRBD1
CDR3 protein: CASSLWGDSNEKLFF
CDR3 DNA: TGTGCCAGCAGCTTATGGGGGGACAGTAATGAAAAACTGTTTTTT

J gene: TRBJ2-7
clone size: .
V gene: TRBV6-6
D gene: .
CDR3 protein: CASSSQTYEQYF
CDR3 DNA: TGTGCCAGCAGTTCACAGACCTACGAGCAGTACTTC

J gene: TRBJ2-7
clone size: .
V gene: TRBV11-2
D gene: TRBD2
CDR3 protein: CASSPRTSGASYEQYF
CDR3 DNA: TGTGCCAGCAGCCCACGGACTAGCGGGGCGTCCTACGAGCAGTACTTC

J gene: TRBJ2-7
clone size: .
V gene: TRBV3-1/TRBV3-2
D gene: TRBD2
CDR3 protein: CASSQAASGGAYF
CDR3 DNA: TGTGCCAGCAGCCAAGCGGCTAGCGGGGGGGCTTACTTC

J gene: TRBJ2-5
clone size: .
V gene: TRBV6-5
D gene: .
CDR3 protein: CASSYIEGHLETQYF
CDR3 DNA: TGTGCCAGCAGTTACATAGAGGGCCATCTGGAGACCCAGTACTTC

J gene: TRBJ2-5
clone size: .
V gene: TRBV24-1
D gene: TRBD1
CDR3 protein: CATSDPGQGQTQYF
CDR3 DNA: TGTGCCACCAGTGATCCCGGACAGGGACAGACCCAGTACTTC

J gene: TRBJ1-1
clone size: .
V gene: TRBV30
D gene: TRBD1
CDR3 protein: CAWRRDRGTEAFF
CDR3 DNA: TGTGCCTGGCGCCGGGACAGGGGTACTGAAGCTTTCTTT

J gene: TRBJ2-1
clone size: .
V gene: TRBV5-1
D gene: .
CDR3 protein: CASSFGQYNEQFF
CDR3 DNA: TGCGCCAGCAGCTTCGGACAGTACAATGAGCAGTTCTTC

J gene: TRBJ1-1
clone size: .
V gene: TRBV29-1
D gene: TRBD1
CDR3 protein: CSVDRQGPPMNTEAFF
CDR3 DNA: TGCAGCGTTGATCGACAGGGGCCCCCAATGAACACTGAAGCTTTCTTT

J gene: TRBJ2-7
clone size: .
V gene: TRBV19
D gene: TRBD1
CDR3 protein: CASPPGTGGYEQYF
CDR3 DNA: TGTGCCAGCCCTCCCGGGACAGGGGGCTACGAGCAGTACTTC

J gene: TRBJ2-7
clone size: .
V gene: TRBV28
D gene: TRBD1
CDR3 protein: CASKPGQGSYEQYF
CDR3 DNA: TGTGCCAGCAAACCGGGACAGGGTTCCTACGAGCAGTACTTC

J gene: TRBJ2-7
clone size: once
V gene: TRBV18
D gene: .
CDR3 protein: CASSPPRQLENEQYF
CDR3 DNA: TGTGCCAGCTCACCACCGCGGCAACTTGAGAACGAGCAGTACTTC